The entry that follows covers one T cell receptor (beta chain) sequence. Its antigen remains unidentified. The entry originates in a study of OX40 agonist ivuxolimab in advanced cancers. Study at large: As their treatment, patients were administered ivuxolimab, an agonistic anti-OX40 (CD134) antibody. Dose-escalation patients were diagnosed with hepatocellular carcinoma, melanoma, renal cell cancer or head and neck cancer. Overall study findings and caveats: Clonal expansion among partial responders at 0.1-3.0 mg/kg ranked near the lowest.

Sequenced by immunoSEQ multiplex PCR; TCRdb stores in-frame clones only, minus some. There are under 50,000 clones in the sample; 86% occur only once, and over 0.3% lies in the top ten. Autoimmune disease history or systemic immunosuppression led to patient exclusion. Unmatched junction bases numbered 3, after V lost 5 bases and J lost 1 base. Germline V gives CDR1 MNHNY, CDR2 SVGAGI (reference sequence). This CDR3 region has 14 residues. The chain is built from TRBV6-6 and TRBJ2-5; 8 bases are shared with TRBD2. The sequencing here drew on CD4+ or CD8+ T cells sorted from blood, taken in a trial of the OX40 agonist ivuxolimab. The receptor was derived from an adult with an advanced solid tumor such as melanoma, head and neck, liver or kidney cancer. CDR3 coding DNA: TGTGCCAGCAGTCTAGCGGGTCGCCAAGAGACCCAGTACTTC. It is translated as CASSLAGRQETQYF.